Following are 32 T cell receptor beta chains from one sample sequenced in a study of tissue T cells after allogeneic stem cell transplantation. Data came from immunoSEQ multiplex PCR; TCRdb stores just in-frame clones and leaves some out. This sample carries thousands of clones, roughly 53% of them seen once, and the ten largest clones take 3.5% to 4%. Time point: mouse harvest day 7 after allogeneic transplant. Mouse grafts combined 10^7 T-cell-depleted bone marrow cells with 10^6 splenic CD5+ T cells. The sample comprised gut tissue. These receptors were obtained from a female BALB/c mouse given C57BL/6 T cells with graft-versus-host disease after an allogeneic hematopoietic cell transplant.

For this clone: The listed genes are named as in mouse. The DNA ends 1 residue before the CDR3 does, and the rest of the CDR3 is filled in from the germline J gene. The rearrangement links TRBV3 to TRBJ2-4, with 10 bases fitting TRBD1. V lost 5 bases and J lost 1; bases outside the gene matches: 3. The CDR3 sequence is 15 residues long. Germline loops: CDR1 SNHLY, CDR2 FYNGKV (reference sequence). Partial CDR3 DNA: TGTGCCAGCAGCGACAGGGGGCGAGGTCAAAACACCTTGTAC. Its protein is CASSDRGRGQNTLY. The entire CDR3 protein is CASSDRGRGQNTLYF.

Points on this clone: Germline and genes here are mouse. The read finishes 1 residue shy of the CDR3 end, and the germline J gene is used to complete it. The chain joins TRBV15 to TRBJ2-5; D tentatively fits TRBD1 or TRBD2 (6 bases each). Germline V gene lookup returns CDR1 SGHND and CDR2 FRSKSL. The CDR3 has 14 amino acids. V was trimmed by 6 bases and J by 0 bases, leaving 10 bases between them. The DNA read from the CDR3 is TGTGCCAGCAGCGGGGGCGCGAACCAAGACACCCAGTAC. As protein: CASSGGANQDTQY. The full CDR3 reads CASSGGANQDTQYF.

In its sample, this clone was seen a few times. The listed genes are named as in mouse. The CDR3 end is not reached by the read, which stops 1 residue before it; the germline J gene fills it in. The J gene is TRBJ2-3, the V gene TRBV12-1; possible D gene TRBD1, 6 bases. This CDR3 is built from 14 residues. The V gene lost 0 bases and the J gene lost 2 bases, with 8 bases spanning the gap. Germline-derived CDR1 and CDR2 are SGHSN and HYEKVE. The sequenced part of the CDR3 DNA is TGTGCCAGCTCTCTCCACAGGGTTGCAGAAACGCTGTAT. Residues: CASSLHRVAETLY. The CDR3 as a whole reads CASSLHRVAETLYF.

On this clone: Mouse names are used for the genes. The CDR3 extends 1 residue past the end of the read, so its final part is completed from the germline J gene. The chain has TRBV4 and TRBJ1-1, with 9 bases fitting TRBD1. The V and J ends lost 5 bases and 0 bases, in that order; junction bases with no gene match: 4. The CDR3 is 15 amino acids. CDR1 and CDR2 from the germline V gene are LGHDT and YNNKQL (reference sequence). The sequenced part of the CDR3 DNA is TGTGCCAGCAGCGCCAGACAGGGGGCAAACACAGAAGTCTTC. Amino acids: CASSARQGANTEVF. The complete CDR3 reads CASSARQGANTEVFF.

This clone was seen a few times. Gene and germline names: mouse. The read halts 1 residue ahead of the CDR3 end, with the missing end drawn from the germline J gene. The genes are TRBV26 and TRBJ1-3, with no clear D. The CDR3 spans 15 residues. Trimming removed 2 bases from V and 0 bases from J, with 8 bases in between. Germline V CDR1 and CDR2: KGHPV, FQNQEV (reference sequence). Partial CDR3 DNA: TGTGCCAGCAGTCTGGAGACCCGTTCTGGAAATACGCTCTAT. Its protein product is CASSLETRSGNTLY. The CDR3, in full, reads CASSLETRSGNTLYF.

Turning to this clone: These gene names are mouse names. The sequence runs out 1 residue before the end of the CDR3; the remainder is reconstructed from the germline J gene. This rearrangement joins TRBV26 to TRBJ1-3; D unresolved. Trimming pared 0 bases from V and 0 bases from J, leaving 6 bases between. In germline, CDR1 is KGHPV, CDR2 FQNQEV (reference sequence). This CDR3 spans 15 amino acids. The CDR3 reads CASSLSGSSGNTLYF. The sequenced CDR3 bases are TGTGCCAGCAGTCTGTCAGGGAGTTCTGGAAATACGCTCTAT.

Points on this clone: Gene names are mouse gene names. The read terminates 1 residue before the CDR3 end, so the remaining end is supplied by the germline J gene. The chain links TRBV13-1 to TRBJ2-4, with 11 bases identical to TRBD2. The J segment lost 2 bases and the V segment lost 0 bases, leaving 2 bases of the junction unmatched. CDR3 size: 16 residues. Germline V gene data show CDR1 as NSHNY and CDR2 as SYGAGN. CDR3 DNA, as far as it was read: TGTGCCAGCAGTGATGGGACTGGGGGGCATCAAAACACCTTGTAC. This gives the protein CASSDGTGGHQNTLY. The complete CDR3 sequence is CASSDGTGGHQNTLYF.

This clone was found a few times. Gene names refer to mouse genes. The read halts 1 residue ahead of the CDR3 end, with the missing end drawn from the germline J gene. The chain carries TRBV26 and TRBJ1-6; a possible D gene is TRBD1 (6 bases). TRBJ1-6 is annotated as an ORF whose role is uncertain. Trimming pared 4 bases from V and 4 bases from J, leaving 8 bases between. The CDR3 loop spans 14 amino acids. Germline V gene sequence: CDR1 KGHPV, CDR2 FQNQEV (reference sequence). This CDR3 reads CASSRGAYNSPLYF. The sequenced part of the CDR3 DNA is TGTGCCAGCAGTCGGGGGGCGTATAATTCGCCCCTCTAC.

About this clone itself: Genes and germline are mouse. The CDR3 is cut off 1 residue early in the read; its end comes from the germline J gene. This chain joins TRBV12-1 and TRBJ2-4; no clear D gene. The CDR3 length is 15 residues. The V end lost 0 bases, the J end lost 0 bases, and 9 bases lay between the germline ends. The germline gives CDR1 SGHSN, CDR2 HYEKVE. The sequenced part of the CDR3 DNA is TGTGCCAGCTCTCTCGCGGGGTCTAGTCAAAACACCTTGTAC. It encodes CASSLAGSSQNTLY. The CDR3 in its entirety is CASSLAGSSQNTLYF.

By share, this clone counts as medium-sized. The germline and genes are mouse ones. The CDR3 DNA, read in part, is TGTGCCAGCAGTCAGACAGGGGGCGCCGAAAGATTATTT. Its translation: CASSQTGGAERLF. The CDR3 in its entirety is CASSQTGGAERLFF. The rearrangement joins TRBV26 to TRBJ1-4; 10 positions agree with TRBD1. With the read ending 1 residue before the CDR3 end, the germline J gene is used to fill in that end. Germline V CDR1 and CDR2: KGHPV, FQNQEV (reference sequence). The V gene end was trimmed by 4 bases and the J gene end by 7 bases; junction bases not matched to a gene: 3. This CDR3 is built from 14 residues. The full variable domain, rest sourced from reference TRBV26 and TRBJ1-4, is NSKVIQTPRYLVKGQGQKAKMRCIPEKGHPVVFWYQQNKNNEFKFLINFQNQEVLQQIDMTEKRFSAECPSNSPCSLEIQSSEAGDSALYLCASSQTGGAERLFFGHGTKLSVL.

On this clone: Genes and germline come from the mouse. The missing CDR3 end, 1 residue past where the read stops, is filled in from the germline J gene. J is TRBJ1-2 and V is TRBV29; 8 positions match TRBD1. Germline assignment: CDR1 MSHET and CDR2 SYDVDS. The CDR3 has 14 residues. V shed 6 bases, J shed 3 bases, and the junction held 6 bases outside the gene matches. CDR3 DNA, as far as it was read: TGTGCTAGCAGACTATCAGGGGGCCACTCCGACTACACC. It specifies CASRLSGGHSDYT. The full CDR3 protein reads CASRLSGGHSDYTF.

On this clone: Gene and germline names: mouse. Read sequence stops 1 residue before the CDR3 end, and the germline J gene provides the missing end. The chain recombines TRBV14 with TRBJ1-4, with 8 bases lining up with TRBD1. V was clipped by 2 bases and J by 3 bases; unmatched bases: 6. This CDR3 spans 16 amino acids. The germline gives CDR1 SGHDT, CDR2 FRDEAV. The CDR3: CASSFVQGATNERLFF. Partial CDR3 DNA: TGTGCCAGCAGTTTTGTGCAGGGGGCGACCAACGAAAGATTATTT.

This clone was observed a handful of times. The gene names here belong to mouse. The CDR3 extends 1 residue past the end of the read, so its final part is completed from the germline J gene. The chain combines TRBV19 with TRBJ2-7; D remains ambiguous. Looked up from germline, CDR1 is FNHDT and CDR2 is SITEND (reference sequence). V was trimmed by 4 bases and J by 7 bases, leaving 9 bases between them. This CDR3 comprises 11 residues. CDR3 protein: CASSPGEEQYF. The part of the CDR3 DNA that was read is TGTGCCAGCAGTCCGGGTGAGGAACAGTAC.

Points on this clone: Gene names denote mouse genes. The read halts 1 residue ahead of the CDR3 end, with the missing end drawn from the germline J gene. This chain uses TRBV29 with TRBJ2-4, with D tentatively TRBD2 (7 bases). Between the trimmed V and J ends, which lost 4 bases and 6 bases, there was a span of 11 bases. CDR1 is MSHET and CDR2 is SYDVDS in the germline V gene. The CDR3 runs to 13 residues. The CDR3 loop reads CASSYGGLNTLYF. The sequenced part of the CDR3 DNA is TGTGCTAGCAGTTACGGGGGGCTGAACACCTTGTAC.

On this clone: Germline and genes here are mouse. The CDR3 end lies 1 residue beyond the end of the read and is filled in from the germline J gene. The chain carries TRBV5 and TRBJ1-4, with TRBD1 identical over 7 bases. CDR3 length: 15 residues. Germline lookup yields CDR1 LGHNA and CDR2 YNLKQL (reference sequence). With 0 bases clipped from V and 6 bases from J, the junction kept 4 bases outside the gene matches. CDR3 DNA, as far as it was read: TGTGCCAGCAGCCAAGAACAGGGGAGGGACGAAAGATTATTT. It codes for CASSQEQGRDERLF. The whole CDR3 region reads CASSQEQGRDERLFF.

For this clone: Gene names and germline refer to mouse. The chain's CDR3 is CSSSPTVYNSPLYF. The CDR3 DNA, read in part, is TGCTCCAGCAGTCCGACAGTCTATAATTCGCCCCTCTAC. The genes are TRBV23 and TRBJ1-6; TRBD1 is the table's D call and was not checked against the DNA. The CDR3 extends 1 residue past the end of the read, so its final part is completed from the germline J gene. TRBJ1-6 is an ORF; its function is uncertain. Germline V CDR1 and CDR2: KGHTA, FQNQQP. The CDR3 is made up of 14 amino acids.

On this clone: Gene names and germline match the mouse. The missing CDR3 end, 1 residue past where the read stops, is filled in from the germline J gene. The chain couples TRBV23 to TRBJ2-4; TRBD2, the D gene given by the table, was not confirmed from the DNA. The CDR3 is 15 residues long. Germline V CDR1 and CDR2: KGHTA, FQNQQP. The CDR3 loop reads CSSSQTGGSQNTLYF. The CDR3 bases that were read are TGCTCCAGCAGTCAGACTGGGGGTAGTCAAAACACCTTGTAC.

With respect to this clone: Any gene name here is a mouse gene name. Read data end 1 residue before the CDR3 end; the end is taken from the germline J gene. V usage is TRBV12-2 and J usage is TRBJ2-7, with TRBD2 as a possible D gene (6 bases). V lost 3 bases and J 0 bases, leaving 8 bases between the germline ends. Germline values: CDR1 SGHLS, CDR2 HYDKME. CDR3 length equals 13 residues. CDR3 DNA (partial): TGTGCCAGCTCTTCTGGGGCCTCCTATGAACAGTAC. This translates into CASSSGASYEQY. The whole CDR3 region reads CASSSGASYEQYF.

This clone was counted a single time. Any gene name here is a mouse gene name. Read data end 1 residue before the CDR3 end; the end is taken from the germline J gene. The chain has TRBV13-3 and TRBJ2-3; 10 bases map to TRBD2. The CDR3 runs 15 residues. CDR1 is NNHDY and CDR2 is SYVADS in the germline V gene. Losses at the gene ends were 7 bases for V and 1 base for J; bases not matched to a gene: 6. The covered CDR3 bases are TGTGCCAGCGGGGGCTGGGGGGGCGGTGCAGAAACGCTGTAT. Translated: CASGGWGGGAETLY. The entire CDR3 is CASGGWGGGAETLYF.

As for this clone: Genes here carry mouse names. The sequenced CDR3 bases are TGTGCCAGCAGTATGACAGGGGGAAGTCAAAACACCTTGTAC. The encoded protein is CASSMTGGSQNTLY. The whole CDR3 region reads CASSMTGGSQNTLYF. V usage is TRBV19 and J usage is TRBJ2-4, with TRBD1 matching over 9 bases. The CDR3 is cut off 1 residue early in the read; its end comes from the germline J gene. There are 15 residues in the CDR3. Germline V gene data show CDR1 as FNHDT and CDR2 as SITEND (reference sequence). The J segment lost 0 bases and the V segment lost 2 bases, leaving 1 base of the junction unmatched.

This clone was detected a few times. All gene names here are mouse names. The read ends 1 residue before the CDR3 terminus; that terminus is restored from the germline J gene. The gene calls are TRBV16 and TRBJ1-1; D remains unclear. This CDR3 region has 13 residues. The V gene's germline CDR1 is SGHSA and CDR2 FRNQAP. V was pared by 3 bases and J by 0 bases, with 5 bases between. Here the CDR3 reads CASSFQPNTEVFF. The sequenced part of the CDR3 DNA is TGTGCAAGCAGCTTTCAGCCAAACACAGAAGTCTTC.

A note on this clone: The listed genes are named as in mouse. The read terminates 1 residue ahead of where the CDR3 ends, so the germline J gene completes it. The rearrangement uses TRBV3 and TRBJ2-4; D remains unclear. The germline CDR1 and CDR2 sequences are SNHLY and FYNGKV (reference sequence). V lost 1 base and J lost 2, with 7 bases in between. The length of the CDR3 is 14 residues. The sequenced part of the CDR3 DNA is TGTGCCAGCAGCTTAGGGGCTTTTCAAAACACCTTGTAC. Encoded protein: CASSLGAFQNTLY. The full CDR3 sequence reads CASSLGAFQNTLYF.

For this clone: Mouse germline and gene names are used. The DNA read from the CDR3 is TGTGCCTGGAGTAGGGGTTCCGGGCAGCTCTAC. Its translation: CAWSRGSGQLY. The full CDR3 protein reads CAWSRGSGQLYF. J is TRBJ2-2 and V is TRBV31, with a weak D call TRBD1 (5 bases). With the read ending 1 residue before the CDR3 end, the germline J gene is used to fill in that end. The V and J ends lost 2 bases and 6 bases respectively, with 7 bases between them. CDR3 length equals 12 residues. Germline assignment: CDR1 GKSSPN and CDR2 SITVG.

Turning to this clone: Gene names are the mouse ones. Read sequence stops 1 residue before the CDR3 end, and the germline J gene provides the missing end. The chain recombines TRBV1 with TRBJ2-1; D remains unclear. Trimming took 1 base from V and 0 from J, leaving 7 bases between them. The germline gives CDR1 NSQYPW, CDR2 LRSPGD (reference sequence). The length of the CDR3 is 15 residues. The sequenced part of the CDR3 DNA is TGCACCTGCAGTGCAGTGGGTGGTAACTATGCTGAGCAGTTC. It specifies CTCSAVGGNYAEQF. The full CDR3 protein reads CTCSAVGGNYAEQFF.

As for this clone: Gene names and germline refer to mouse. Partial CDR3 DNA: TGTGCCAGCAGCTTCTGGGGGGGTTATGCTGAGCAGTTC. Amino acid sequence: CASSFWGGYAEQF. The whole CDR3 region reads CASSFWGGYAEQFF. The genes are TRBV3 and TRBJ2-1; 9 nucleotides align to TRBD2. The read terminates 1 residue ahead of where the CDR3 ends, so the germline J gene completes it. The CDR3 runs to 14 residues. Germline V gene sequence: CDR1 SNHLY, CDR2 FYNGKV (reference sequence). The J segment lost 4 bases and the V segment lost 3 bases, leaving 1 base of the junction unmatched.

Points on this clone: Gene names follow the mouse nomenclature. Coverage ceases 1 residue before the CDR3 finishes, and the germline J gene fills in the end. The V call is TRBV19, the J call TRBJ1-1, with a possible D match to TRBD1 (6 bases). The CDR3 runs to 14 residues. Trimming pared 7 bases from V and 0 bases from J, leaving 13 bases between. The germline gives CDR1 FNHDT, CDR2 SITEND (reference sequence). CDR3 protein: CASVRDTANTEVFF. The sequenced CDR3 bases are TGTGCCAGCGTCCGGGACACAGCAAACACAGAAGTCTTC.

This clone showed up just a few times. Gene names denote mouse genes. The CDR3 end falls 1 residue outside the read, so it is completed with the germline J gene. The V gene is TRBV26, the J gene TRBJ1-2; D uncertain. Looked up from germline, CDR1 is KGHPV and CDR2 is FQNQEV (reference sequence). The length of the CDR3 is 14 residues. Trimming pared 0 bases from V and 0 bases from J, leaving 5 bases between. The CDR3 DNA, read in part, is TGTGCCAGCAGTCTGTCCCCGGCAAACTCCGACTACACC. This gives the protein CASSLSPANSDYT. Given in full, the CDR3 is CASSLSPANSDYTF.

A word on this clone: Germline and genes here are mouse. The read finishes 1 residue shy of the CDR3 end, and the germline J gene is used to complete it. This rearrangement joins TRBV31 to TRBJ2-1; the match to TRBD2 covers 7 bases. With V trimmed by 0 bases and J by 5 bases, 1 base remained unmatched. This CDR3 comprises 13 residues. Germline CDR1 GKSSPN, CDR2 SITVG. CDR3 sequence: CAWSLLGDAEQFF. CDR3 bases read: TGTGCCTGGAGTCTTCTGGGGGATGCTGAGCAGTTC.

This clone is classed as medium-sized. Any gene name here is a mouse gene name. The sequenced fragment ends 1 residue before the CDR3 boundary, so the rest is inferred from the germline J gene. The V call is TRBV4, the J call TRBJ2-2, with unresolved D. Germline values: CDR1 LGHDT, CDR2 YNNKQL (reference sequence). Trimming shortened V by 5 bases and J by 1 base, and 8 bases separated the two germline ends. The CDR3 covers 14 residues. The sequenced CDR3 bases are TGTGCCAGCAGCCGCGGCAAAAACACCGGGCAGCTCTAC. It specifies CASSRGKNTGQLY. The entire CDR3 protein reads CASSRGKNTGQLYF.

For this clone: Gene names are the mouse ones. The read comes to an end 1 residue before the CDR3 does, leaving the germline J gene to fill in the end. The chain joins TRBV3 to TRBJ1-1; 9 bases line up with TRBD1. Germline CDR1 and CDR2: SNHLY and FYNGKV (reference sequence). V trimming: 5 bases; J trimming: 0 bases; junction bases outside the gene matches: 1. The CDR3 length is 14 residues. This CDR3 reads CASSDRGSNTEVFF. CDR3 DNA (partial): TGTGCCAGCAGCGACAGGGGGTCAAACACAGAAGTCTTC.

The sample holds a few counts of this clone. Genes and germline are mouse. The sequenced fragment ends 1 residue before the CDR3 boundary, so the rest is inferred from the germline J gene. The chain has TRBV26 and TRBJ2-4; D ambiguous. The V end lost 6 bases, the J end lost 0 bases, and 7 bases lay between the germline ends. Germline CDR1 is KGHPV and CDR2 is FQNQEV (reference sequence). The CDR3 runs to 13 residues. This chain's CDR3 is CASSQISQNTLYF. The CDR3 bases that were read are TGTGCCAGCAGCCAGATTAGTCAAAACACCTTGTAC.

Comment on this clone: Each gene name is a mouse one. The CDR3 end lies 1 residue beyond the end of the read and is filled in from the germline J gene. V is TRBV2 and J is TRBJ2-7; tentative D call: TRBD2 (5 bases). The germline V gene encodes CDR1 LGHNA and CDR2 YSYQKL. V shed 0 bases and J shed 3 bases, with 9 bases lying between them. CDR3 length: 14 amino acids. The CDR3 here is CASSQDHWNYEQYF. The CDR3 bases that were read are TGTGCCAGCAGCCAAGATCACTGGAACTATGAACAGTAC.